Below are 26 T cell receptor beta chains sequenced from a single sample in a study of blood T cell repertoires in COVID-19. The protocol was immunoSEQ multiplex PCR, while the TCRdb copy is restricted to in-frame clones and leaves out a portion. The sample holds around 58,000 clones, roughly nine tenths seen once. Sequencing was performed on peripheral blood. All receptors derive from a woman aged 55-69 years with active or convalescent COVID-19.

V is TRBV7-3 and J is TRBJ2-1; TRBD2 aligns across 11 bases. Germline V CDR1 and CDR2: SGHTA, FQGTGA. The CDR3 consists of 17 residues. The junction had 5 bases not matched to a gene; V was cut back by 0 bases and J by 4 bases. Written as DNA, the CDR3 is TGTGCCAGCAGCTTAACGTCTAGGACTAGCGGGTACAATGAGCAGTTCTTC. Encoded protein: CASSLTSRTSGYNEQFF.

The chain couples TRBV5-5 to TRBJ2-5; 7 bases line up with TRBD2. This CDR3 is 19 amino acids long. Germline trimming cut 1 base from V and 1 base from J; bases unmatched to any gene: 16. CDR1 and CDR2 (germline): SGHKS, YYEKEE (reference sequence). In DNA, the CDR3 is TGTGCCAGCAGCTTGTCCCTCGGGGCTAGCGGACGGCTCCAAGAGACCCAGTACTTC. It translates to CASSLSLGASGRLQETQYF.

The table lists this clone with a count of one. This chain connects TRBV4-1 to TRBJ1-2, with TRBD1 matching 10 bases. V shed 1 base, J shed 3 bases, and the junction held 8 bases outside the gene matches. The CDR3 is 17 amino acids. Germline V gene data show CDR1 as MGHRA and CDR2 as YSYEKL. The CDR3 DNA reads as TGCGCCAGCAGCCAAGTCCCTGGACAGGGGGGCTACTATGGCTACACCTTC. It is translated as CASSQVPGQGGYYGYTF.

The chain recombines TRBV6-2 or TRBV6-3 with TRBJ1-3; D is undetermined. Germline V gives CDR1 MNHEY, CDR2 SVGEGT. Deletions cut 3 bases from V and 2 bases from J, with 11 bases between. The CDR3 has 15 residues. The CDR3 protein is CASSYYQEPGNTIYF. The CDR3 nucleotides are TGTGCCAGCAGTTATTACCAGGAACCTGGAAACACCATATATTTT.

The chain has TRBV28 and TRBJ1-2, with TRBD1 matching over 10 bases. CDR1 and CDR2 from the germline V gene are MDHEN and SYDVKM. Trimming at V came to 10 bases and at J to 4 bases, leaving 6 bases not matched to a gene. The CDR3 spans 13 residues. In DNA form, the CDR3 reads TGTGCCACCTCGACAGGGGGCATCTATGGCTACACCTTC. It yields the protein CATSTGGIYGYTF.

V is TRBV7-2 and J is TRBJ1-5, with 8 positions matching TRBD1. The germline gives CDR1 SGHTA, CDR2 FQGNSA. The length of the CDR3 is 16 residues. Losses at the gene ends were 6 bases for V and 9 bases for J; bases not matched to a gene: 16. CDR3 in amino acids: CASSRNLRQGKTPQHF. The CDR3 DNA reads TGTGCCAGCAGTCGAAACCTTCGACAGGGGAAGACGCCCCAGCATTTT.

This clone was observed once. CDR3 DNA sequence: TGTGCCAGCAGCTTAAGTCCGGACAGGAACACTGAAGCTTTCTTT. Protein: CASSLSPDRNTEAFF. This chain connects TRBV7-2 to TRBJ1-1; D may be TRBD1 (6 bases). Trimming took off 2 bases at V and 1 base at J, with 11 bases between the two ends. The CDR3 is 15 residues long. Germline CDR1 SGHTA, CDR2 FQGNSA.

The V and J genes are TRBV27 and TRBJ1-2; 7 bases match TRBD1. Trimming removed 4 bases from V and 3 bases from J; junction bases left unmatched: 8. This CDR3 has 15 residues. The V gene's germline CDR1 is MNHEY and CDR2 SMNVEV (reference sequence). The CDR3 loop is CASSSPSGQYYGYTF. The CDR3, as DNA: TGTGCCAGCAGTTCCCCTTCGGGACAGTACTATGGCTACACCTTC.

This chain connects TRBV21-1 to TRBJ1-1. TRBV21-1 is assigned pseudogene status. The CDR3 contains 20 residues. The CDR3 DNA reads TGTGCCAGCAGCAAAGGGGCAGGGAAGGGAATTCGGGGAGGGCTCACTGAAGCTTTCTTT. Amino acids: CASSKGAGKGIRGGLTEAFF.

This chain joins TRBV7-3 and TRBJ2-7, with a possible D match to TRBD2 (5 bases). The CDR3 extends over 16 amino acids. CDR1 SGHTA and CDR2 FQGTGA come from the germline V gene. Trimming left V 5 bases short and J 0 bases short, with 17 bases between. The CDR3: CASSAGPPGSSYEQYF. CDR3 nucleotides: TGTGCCAGCAGCGCCGGCCCGCCGGGGTCCTCCTACGAGCAGTACTTC. Variable domain in full (rest from reference TRBV7-3 and TRBJ2-7): GAGVSQTPSNKVTEKGKYVELRCDPISGHTALYWYRQSLGQGPEFLIYFQGTGAADDSGLPNDRFFAVRPEGSVSTLKIQRTERGDSAVYLCASSAGPPGSSYEQYFGPGTRLTVT.

This chain connects TRBV7-6 to TRBJ2-1, with a weak D call TRBD1 (5 bases). CDR1 is SGHVS and CDR2 is FNYEAQ in the germline V gene. The germline V and J ends were trimmed by 6 bases and 5 bases, with 17 bases remaining between them. The CDR3 length is 15 residues. CDR3 protein: CASRQDVLLNNEQFF. CDR3 nucleotides: TGTGCCAGCAGACAGGACGTACTACTAAACAATGAGCAGTTCTTC.

The chain combines TRBV9 with TRBJ1-2, with a possible D match to TRBD1 (6 bases). The germline V gene encodes CDR1 SGDLS and CDR2 YYNGEE. V gave up 4 bases and J gave up 6 bases, with 19 bases separating them. There are 15 residues in the CDR3. The CDR3 DNA sequence: TGTGCCAGCAGCCCACGGGGGGCGTTAGGTGATGGCTACACCTTC. This codes for CASSPRGALGDGYTF.

V is TRBV6-2 or TRBV6-3 and J is TRBJ1-1; D unclear. The CDR3 runs to 13 residues. With 6 bases removed from V and 2 bases from J, the gap between germline ends came to 10 bases. Germline values: CDR1 MNHEY, CDR2 SVGEGT. CDR3 sequence (DNA): TGTGCCAGCAGCCTAACACCTAACACTGAAGCTTTCTTT. It codes for CASSLTPNTEAFF.

The chain uses TRBV7-2 and TRBJ1-1; D gene unclear. Trimming stripped 1 base from V and 4 bases from J, with 4 bases between. Germline assignment: CDR1 SGHTA and CDR2 FQGNSA. CDR3 length: 12 residues. The CDR3 sequence is CASSLVSTEAFF. The CDR3 region has the DNA TGTGCCAGCAGCTTAGTGAGCACTGAAGCTTTCTTT.

The chain links TRBV3-1 (or the pseudogene TRBV3-2) to TRBJ2-7; possible D gene TRBD1, 7 bases. This CDR3 has 16 amino acids. Trimming took off 4 bases at V and 2 bases at J, with 18 bases between the two ends. In germline, CDR1 is LGHDT, CDR2 YNNKEL (reference sequence). The CDR3 DNA sequence: TGTGCCAGCAGCCCTCAGGGGGGATTCCCCACCTACGAGCAGTACTTC. Protein sequence: CASSPQGGFPTYEQYF.

In DNA form, the CDR3 reads TGTGCCAGCAGTGTAAGGGGCGGTGAAAAACTGTTTTTT. Protein sequence: CASSVRGGEKLFF. The chain combines TRBV2 with TRBJ1-4, with D perhaps TRBD1 (5 bases). V was trimmed by 4 bases and J by 7 bases, leaving 10 bases between them. CDR1 is SNHLY and CDR2 is FYNNEI in the germline V gene. There are 13 residues in the CDR3.

The V call is TRBV4-1, the J call TRBJ2-3, with TRBD2 matching 11 bases. CDR1 is MGHRA, CDR2 YSYEKL, per germline. The length of the CDR3 is 19 residues. The J segment lost 2 bases and the V segment lost 0 bases, leaving 10 bases of the junction unmatched. CDR3 sequence: CASSQDRASGGPYTDTQYF. CDR3 DNA: TGCGCCAGCAGCCAAGATCGGGCTAGCGGGGGGCCTTACACAGATACGCAGTATTTT.

This chain uses TRBV10-3 with TRBJ1-2, with D tentatively TRBD1 (5 bases). This CDR3 region has 15 residues. Germline loops: CDR1 ENHRY, CDR2 SYGVKD. Trimming cost V 0 bases and J 6 bases, with 14 bases left between them. CDR3 residues: CAISESGQPGDGYTF. The CDR3, as DNA: TGTGCCATCAGTGAGTCGGGGCAACCGGGGGATGGCTACACCTTC.

V usage is TRBV5-1 and J usage is TRBJ2-2, with 9 bases fitting TRBD1. The CDR3 has 15 amino acids. The germline V gene has CDR1 SGHRS and CDR2 YFSETQ. The J segment lost 5 bases and the V segment lost 5 bases, leaving 7 bases of the junction unmatched. CDR3 nucleotides: TGCGCCAGCAGGACTGGACAGGGGCGGACCGGGGAGCTGTTTTTT. This translates into CASRTGQGRTGELFF.

The V call is TRBV28, the J call TRBJ1-1; unclear D gene. There are 13 residues in the CDR3. Germline V CDR1 and CDR2: MDHEN, SYDVKM. V was cut by 1 base and J by 5 bases, with 8 bases left in between. This CDR3 reads CASSLFPGTEAFF. CDR3 sequence (DNA): TGTGCCAGCAGTTTATTCCCCGGGACTGAAGCTTTCTTT.

The chain is built from TRBV5-6 and TRBJ1-1, with 7 bases that match TRBD1. The CDR3 length is 15 residues. Trimming removed 0 bases from V and 3 bases from J; junction bases left unmatched: 5. CDR1 is SGHDT, CDR2 YYEEEE, per germline. CDR3 loop: CASSLDEGADTEAFF. As DNA, the CDR3 is TGTGCCAGCAGCTTGGATGAGGGGGCGGACACTGAAGCTTTCTTT.

The chain has TRBV4-1 and TRBJ1-2, with D perhaps TRBD1 (5 bases). The CDR3 runs 14 residues. The germline V and J ends were trimmed by 1 base and 3 bases, with 9 bases remaining between them. Germline V CDR1 and CDR2: MGHRA, YSYEKL. CDR3 loop: CASSQGDSDYGYTF. In DNA form, the CDR3 reads TGCGCCAGCAGCCAAGGAGACAGTGACTATGGCTACACCTTC.

This clone has more than one count but fewer than ten. The chain combines TRBV6-5 with TRBJ1-6, with unresolved D. This CDR3 region has 13 residues. Germline assignment: CDR1 MNHEY and CDR2 SVGAGI. Trimming cost V 7 bases and J 6 bases, with 10 bases left between them. The CDR3 reads CASKAETNSPLHF. The CDR3 nucleotides are TGTGCCAGCAAAGCGGAGACTAATTCACCCCTCCACTTT.

This clone is a singleton in its sample. The chain carries TRBV12-3 or TRBV12-4 and TRBJ1-1, with a tentative D call TRBD1 (5 bases). The length of the CDR3 is 13 residues. Deletions cut 6 bases from V and 4 bases from J, with 12 bases between. CDR3 loop: CASSHDSFTEAFF. The DNA of the CDR3 is TGTGCCAGCAGCCATGACAGTTTCACTGAAGCTTTCTTT.

The gene calls are TRBV19 and TRBJ1-5; D unclear. Trimming cost V 3 bases and J 0 bases, with 12 bases left between them. CDR3 length equals 16 residues. Looked up from germline, CDR1 is LNHDA and CDR2 is SQIVND (reference sequence). The CDR3 DNA reads as TGTGCCAGTAGTATCGGCGGGATCTATAGCAATCAGCCCCAGCATTTT. Protein sequence: CASSIGGIYSNQPQHF.

The V call is TRBV24-1, the J call TRBJ2-1; D remains ambiguous. V lost 3 bases and J lost 8, with 4 bases in between. Germline loops: CDR1 KGHDR, CDR2 SFDVKD. The CDR3 has 11 amino acids. In DNA, the CDR3 is TGTGCCACCAGTGATGCAGATGAGCAGTTCTTC. Translating gives CATSDADEQFF.